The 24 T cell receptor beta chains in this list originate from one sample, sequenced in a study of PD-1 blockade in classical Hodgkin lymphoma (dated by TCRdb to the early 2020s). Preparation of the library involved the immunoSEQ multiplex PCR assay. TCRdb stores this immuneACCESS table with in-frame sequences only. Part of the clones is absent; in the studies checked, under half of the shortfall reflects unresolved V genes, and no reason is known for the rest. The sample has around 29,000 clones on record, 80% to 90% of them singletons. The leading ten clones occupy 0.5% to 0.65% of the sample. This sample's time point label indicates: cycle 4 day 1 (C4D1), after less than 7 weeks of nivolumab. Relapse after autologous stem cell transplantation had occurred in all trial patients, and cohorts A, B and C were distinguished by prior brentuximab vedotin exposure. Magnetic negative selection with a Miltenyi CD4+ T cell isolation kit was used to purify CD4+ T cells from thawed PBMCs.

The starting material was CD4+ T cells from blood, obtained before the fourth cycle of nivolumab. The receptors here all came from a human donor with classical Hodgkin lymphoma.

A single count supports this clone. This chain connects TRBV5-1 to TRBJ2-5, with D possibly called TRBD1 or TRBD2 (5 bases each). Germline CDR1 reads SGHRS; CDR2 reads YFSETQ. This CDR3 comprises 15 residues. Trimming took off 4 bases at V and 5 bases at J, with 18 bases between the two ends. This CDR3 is CASSVTGTQGETQYF. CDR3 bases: TGCGCCAGCAGCGTAACCGGGACCCAAGGGGAGACCCAGTACTTC.

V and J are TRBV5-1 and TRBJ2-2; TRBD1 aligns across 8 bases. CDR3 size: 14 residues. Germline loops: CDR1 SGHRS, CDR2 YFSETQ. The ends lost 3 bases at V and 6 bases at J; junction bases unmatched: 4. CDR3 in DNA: TGCGCCAGCAGCTCCGACAGGGGATCCGGGGAGCTGTTTTTT. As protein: CASSSDRGSGELFF.

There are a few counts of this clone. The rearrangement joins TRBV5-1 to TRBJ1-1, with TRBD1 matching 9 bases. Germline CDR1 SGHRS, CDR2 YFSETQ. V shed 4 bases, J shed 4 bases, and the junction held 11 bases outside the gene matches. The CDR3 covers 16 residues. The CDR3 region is CASSPQGQGGGTEAFF. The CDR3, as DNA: TGCGCCAGCAGCCCCCAGGGACAGGGAGGTGGCACTGAAGCTTTCTTT.

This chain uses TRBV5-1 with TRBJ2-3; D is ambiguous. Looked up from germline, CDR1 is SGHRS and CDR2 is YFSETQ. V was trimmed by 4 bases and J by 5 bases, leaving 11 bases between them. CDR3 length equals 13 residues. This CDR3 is CASSPRLRDTQYF. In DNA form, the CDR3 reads TGCGCCAGCAGCCCACGATTGAGAGATACGCAGTATTTT. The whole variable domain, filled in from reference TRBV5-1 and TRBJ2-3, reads KAGVTQTPRYLIKTRGQQVTLSCSPISGHRSVSWYQQTPGQGLQFLFEYFSETQRNKGNFPGRFSGRQFSNSRSEMNVSTLELGDSALYLCASSPRLRDTQYFGPGTRLTVL.

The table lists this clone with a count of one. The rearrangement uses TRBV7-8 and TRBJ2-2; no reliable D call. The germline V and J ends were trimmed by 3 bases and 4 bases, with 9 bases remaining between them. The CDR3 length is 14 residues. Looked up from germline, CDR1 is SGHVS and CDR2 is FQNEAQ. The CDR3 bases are TGTGCCAGCAGCTTTCCGGTCATCACCGGGGAGCTGTTTTTT. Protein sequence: CASSFPVITGELFF.

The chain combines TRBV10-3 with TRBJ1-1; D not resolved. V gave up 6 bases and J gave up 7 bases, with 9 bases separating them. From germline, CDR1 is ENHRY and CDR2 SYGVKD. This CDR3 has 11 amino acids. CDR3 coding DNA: TGTGCCATCAGCGTAGGAGATGAAGCTTTCTTT. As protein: CAISVGDEAFF.

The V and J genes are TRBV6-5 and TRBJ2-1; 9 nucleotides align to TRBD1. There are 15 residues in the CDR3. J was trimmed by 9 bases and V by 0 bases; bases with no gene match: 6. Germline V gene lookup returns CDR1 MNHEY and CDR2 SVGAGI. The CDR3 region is CASSYSPGQGPEQFF. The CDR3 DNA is TGTGCCAGCAGTTACTCGCCGGGACAGGGTCCTGAGCAGTTCTTC.

Here the CDR3 DNA reads TGCGCCAGCAGCTCACAAGGTCTCGGGGCGGATGGCTACACCTTC. Encoded protein: CASSSQGLGADGYTF. The genes are TRBV5-1 and TRBJ1-2; tentative D call: TRBD1 (5 bases). From germline, CDR1 is SGHRS and CDR2 YFSETQ. This CDR3 spans 15 amino acids. The ends were cut back, 3 bases at V and 6 bases at J, with 18 bases in the middle.

CDR3 nucleotides: TGTGCCAGCTCACCAGGTACAGATACGCAGTATTTT. Residues: CASSPGTDTQYF. The chain links TRBV18 to TRBJ2-3; D not certain. The length of the CDR3 is 12 residues. Per the germline V gene, CDR1 is KGHSH and CDR2 is LQKENI. V was clipped by 2 bases and J by 3 bases, with 3 bases between them.

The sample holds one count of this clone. CDR3 sequence: CASSSLPGQGGGYTF. CDR3 bases: TGTGCCAGCAGTTCGTTACCGGGACAGGGGGGTGGCTACACCTTC. This chain joins TRBV6-5 and TRBJ1-2; 11 bases agree with TRBD1. The germline gives CDR1 MNHEY, CDR2 SVGAGI. The CDR3 loop spans 15 amino acids. J was trimmed by 7 bases and V by 4 bases; bases with no gene match: 8.

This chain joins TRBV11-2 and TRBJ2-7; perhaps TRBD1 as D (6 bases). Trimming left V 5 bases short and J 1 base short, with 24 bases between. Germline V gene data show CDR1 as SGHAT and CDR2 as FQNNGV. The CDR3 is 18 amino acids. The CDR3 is CASSLGYSFQGISYEQYF. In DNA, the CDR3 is TGTGCCAGCAGCCTAGGCTATTCTTTTCAGGGGATTTCCTACGAGCAGTACTTC.

Here the CDR3 DNA reads TGTGCCAGCAGTTCCCTCCCGCGCCCAGCGGGAGAGACCCAGTACTTC. Translated, it gives CASSSLPRPAGETQYF. This chain uses TRBV27 with TRBJ2-5; D possibly corresponds to TRBD2 (6 bases). CDR3 length: 16 residues. V gave up 4 bases and J gave up 4 bases, with 19 bases separating them. CDR1 is MNHEY, CDR2 SMNVEV, per germline (reference sequence).

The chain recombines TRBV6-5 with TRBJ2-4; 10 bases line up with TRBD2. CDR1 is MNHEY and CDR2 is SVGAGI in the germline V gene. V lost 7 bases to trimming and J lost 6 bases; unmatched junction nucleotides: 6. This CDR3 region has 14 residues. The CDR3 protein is CASKRGGLGNIQYF. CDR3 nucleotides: TGTGCCAGCAAGCGGGGGGGCCTGGGAAACATTCAGTACTTC.

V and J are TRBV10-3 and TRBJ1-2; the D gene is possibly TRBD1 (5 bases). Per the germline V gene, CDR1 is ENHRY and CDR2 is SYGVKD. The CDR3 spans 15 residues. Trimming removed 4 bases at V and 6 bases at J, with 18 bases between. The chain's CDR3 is CAISGAGAARNGYTF. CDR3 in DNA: TGTGCCATCAGTGGGGCTGGGGCCGCTAGAAATGGCTACACCTTC.

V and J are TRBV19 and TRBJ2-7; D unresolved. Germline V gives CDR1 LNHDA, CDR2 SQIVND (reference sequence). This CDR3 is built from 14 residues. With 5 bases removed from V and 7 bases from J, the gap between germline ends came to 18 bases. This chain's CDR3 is CASSLLNSLGEQYF. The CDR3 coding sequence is TGTGCCAGTAGTTTACTAAATTCTCTGGGGGAGCAGTACTTC.

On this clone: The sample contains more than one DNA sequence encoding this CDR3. The CDR3 loop reads CASSFDGGYGYTF. The CDR3 DNA reads TGCGCCAGCAGCTTCGACGGCGGCTATGGCTACACCTTC. The chain joins TRBV5-1 to TRBJ1-2; no clear D. The CDR3 spans 13 residues. Trimming took off 2 bases at V and 4 bases at J, with 9 bases between the two ends. Germline V gene data show CDR1 as SGHRS and CDR2 as YFSETQ. Complete variable domain (other parts from reference TRBV5-1 and TRBJ1-2): KAGVTQTPRYLIKTRGQQVTLSCSPISGHRSVSWYQQTPGQGLQFLFEYFSETQRNKGNFPGRFSGRQFSNSRSEMNVSTLELGDSALYLCASSFDGGYGYTFGSGTRLTVV.

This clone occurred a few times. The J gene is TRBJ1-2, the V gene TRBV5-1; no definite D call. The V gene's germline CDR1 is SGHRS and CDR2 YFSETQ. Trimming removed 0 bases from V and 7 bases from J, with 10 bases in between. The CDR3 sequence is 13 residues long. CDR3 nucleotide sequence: TGCGCCAGCAGCTTGGACGGAGTGAGTGGCTACACCTTC. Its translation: CASSLDGVSGYTF.

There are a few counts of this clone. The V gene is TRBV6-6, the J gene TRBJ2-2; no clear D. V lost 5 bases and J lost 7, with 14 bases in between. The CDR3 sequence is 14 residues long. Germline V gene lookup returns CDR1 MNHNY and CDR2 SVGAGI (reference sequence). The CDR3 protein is CASSPSQRSGELFF. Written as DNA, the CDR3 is TGTGCCAGCAGTCCCTCACAGCGTAGCGGGGAGCTGTTTTTT.

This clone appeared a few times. CDR3: CASTAGQPYDEQFF. Written as DNA, the CDR3 is TGTGCCAGCACGGCGGGACAGCCTTACGATGAGCAGTTCTTC. The chain uses TRBV18 and TRBJ2-1, with D possibly matching TRBD1 (7 bases). The germline V gene has CDR1 KGHSH and CDR2 LQKENI. Trimming removed 8 bases at V and 8 bases at J, with 19 bases between. CDR3 size: 14 residues.

This CDR3 is CASGPIQGEGETQYF. The CDR3, as DNA: TGCGCCAGCGGCCCCATACAGGGGGAGGGGGAGACCCAGTACTTC. V is TRBV5-1 and J is TRBJ2-5; possibly TRBD1 for D (8 bases). The CDR3 has 15 amino acids. The germline V gene has CDR1 SGHRS and CDR2 YFSETQ. Trimming removed 7 bases at V and 5 bases at J, with 21 bases between.

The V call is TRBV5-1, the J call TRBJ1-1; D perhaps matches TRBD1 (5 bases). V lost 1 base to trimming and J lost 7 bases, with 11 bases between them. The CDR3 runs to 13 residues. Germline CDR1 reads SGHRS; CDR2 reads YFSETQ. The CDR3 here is CASSLRGYGEAFF. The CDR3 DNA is TGCGCCAGCAGCTTGAGGGGATACGGTGAAGCTTTCTTT.

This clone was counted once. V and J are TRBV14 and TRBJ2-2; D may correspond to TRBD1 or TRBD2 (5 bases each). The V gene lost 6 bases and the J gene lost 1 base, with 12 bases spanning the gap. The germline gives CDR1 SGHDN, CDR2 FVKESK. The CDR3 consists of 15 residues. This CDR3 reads CASRPGRRNTGELFF. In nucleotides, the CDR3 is TGTGCCAGCAGGCCGGGACGGAGGAACACCGGGGAGCTGTTTTTT.

CDR3 DNA: TGTGCCAGCAGCGTAGCTACTGGCGCCGAAGCTTTCTTT. This gives the protein CASSVATGAEAFF. The rearrangement uses TRBV9 and TRBJ1-1; D not resolved. Germline-derived CDR1 and CDR2 are SGDLS and YYNGEE. V was trimmed by 0 bases and J by 8 bases, leaving 11 bases between them. The CDR3 is made up of 13 amino acids.

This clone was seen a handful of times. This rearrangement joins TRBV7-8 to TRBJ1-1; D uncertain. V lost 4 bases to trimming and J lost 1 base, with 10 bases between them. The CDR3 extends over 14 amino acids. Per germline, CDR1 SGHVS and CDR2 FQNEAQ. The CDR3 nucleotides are TGTGCCAGCAGCTCGCCCAGAAAGAACACTGAAGCTTTCTTT. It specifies CASSSPRKNTEAFF.